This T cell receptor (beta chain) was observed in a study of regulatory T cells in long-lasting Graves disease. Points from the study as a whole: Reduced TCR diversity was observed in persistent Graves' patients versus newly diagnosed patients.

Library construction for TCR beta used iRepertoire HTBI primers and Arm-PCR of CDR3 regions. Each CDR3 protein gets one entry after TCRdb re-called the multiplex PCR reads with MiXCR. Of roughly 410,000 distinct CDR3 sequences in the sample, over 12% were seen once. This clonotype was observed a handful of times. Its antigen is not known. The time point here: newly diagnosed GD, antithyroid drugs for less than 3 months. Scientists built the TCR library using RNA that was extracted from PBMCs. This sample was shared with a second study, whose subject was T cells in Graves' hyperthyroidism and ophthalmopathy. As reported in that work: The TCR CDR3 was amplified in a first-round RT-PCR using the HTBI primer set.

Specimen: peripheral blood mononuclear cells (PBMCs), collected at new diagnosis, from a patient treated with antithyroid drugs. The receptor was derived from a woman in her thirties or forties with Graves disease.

CDR3 region: CSARNTNNSPLHF. Here the CDR3 DNA reads TGCAGTGCTAGGAACACCAATAATTCACCCCTCCACTTT. The rearrangement uses TRBV20-1 and TRBJ1-6; D is undetermined. This CDR3 contains 13 residues. Trimming took off 3 bases at V and 5 bases at J, with 8 bases between the two ends. Germline-derived CDR1 and CDR2 are DFQATT and SNEGSKA (reference sequence).